One sample yielded the 12 T cell receptor beta chains listed below, sequenced in a study of cytomegalovirus exposure and HLA in healthy donors. Both 60 Vbeta primers and 13 Jbeta primers went into the PCR. Measured with immunoSEQ multiplex PCR; TCRdb has only the in-frame clones, and not every one. Here the sample spans about 140,000 clones, 55% to 75% being singletons. The sample taken for sequencing was PBMCs. These receptors came from a man aged 50-59 years in good health and CMV-seropositive.

This clone was observed a handful of times. The rearrangement links TRBV11-1 to TRBJ2-2, with 8 bases aligning to TRBD1. The CDR3 is made up of 16 amino acids. The V gene's germline CDR1 is SGHAT and CDR2 FQDESV (reference sequence). With 5 bases clipped from V and 0 bases from J, the junction kept 5 bases outside the gene matches. The CDR3 region has the DNA TGTGCCAGCAGCCGGAGGACAGGGACGAACACCGGGGAGCTGTTTTTT. Protein sequence: CASSRRTGTNTGELFF.

The CDR3 is CASSVGPSGSGADTQYF. CDR3 DNA: TGTGCCAGCAGCGTAGGACCGAGCGGGAGTGGTGCAGATACGCAGTATTTT. The rearrangement links TRBV9 to TRBJ2-3, with 8 nucleotides matching TRBD2. J gave up 4 bases and V 0 bases, and 10 bases lay outside the gene matches. The CDR3 has 17 amino acids. CDR1 is SGDLS, CDR2 YYNGEE, per germline.

The J gene is TRBJ1-1, the V gene TRBV4-1; 7 bases agree with TRBD1. The CDR3 has 17 amino acids. Germline CDR1 and CDR2: MGHRA and YSYEKL. V gave up 0 bases and J gave up 4 bases; unmatched junction bases: 11. The CDR3 protein is CASSQEWQGVRGTEAFF. The CDR3 DNA reads as TGCGCCAGCAGCCAAGAGTGGCAGGGGGTCCGTGGCACTGAAGCTTTCTTT.

The J gene is TRBJ1-2, the V gene TRBV29-1; the D is unclear. CDR1 is SQVTM and CDR2 is ANQGSEA in the germline V gene. V lost 6 bases, J lost 13 bases, and 27 bases lay in between. This CDR3 has 14 residues. The CDR3 protein is CSVATAGRSIWGTF. CDR3 bases: TGCAGCGTAGCCACTGCGGGCAGGTCGATATGGGGCACCTTC.

The chain uses TRBV19 and TRBJ2-4; the D gene is possibly TRBD1 (6 bases). The V and J ends lost 5 bases and 1 base respectively, with 12 bases between them. The CDR3 extends over 15 amino acids. CDR1 and CDR2 (germline): LNHDA, SQIVND (reference sequence). CDR3 region: CASSSAGAAKNIQYF. Written as DNA, the CDR3 is TGTGCCAGTAGTTCCGCAGGGGCGGCCAAAAACATTCAGTACTTC.

The V gene is TRBV6-4, the J gene TRBJ2-7; 8 bases align to TRBD1. The CDR3 spans 18 residues. After removal of 4 bases from V and 3 bases from J, the junction contained 17 bases not matched to a gene. CDR1 and CDR2 from the germline V gene are MRHNA and SNTAGT. The CDR3 sequence is CASSGEPGQDLPLYEQYF. In DNA form, the CDR3 reads TGTGCCAGCAGTGGGGAGCCGGGACAGGACCTTCCGCTCTACGAGCAGTACTTC.

The table lists this clone with a count of one. This chain's CDR3 is CASSLAGSGANVLTF. DNA for the CDR3: TGTGCCAGCAGCTTGGCGGGCTCTGGGGCCAACGTCCTGACTTTC. The J gene is TRBJ2-6, the V gene TRBV7-9, with D possibly TRBD2 on 5 matching bases. V lost 3 bases to trimming and J lost 0 bases, with 6 bases between them. The CDR3 covers 15 residues. Germline assignment: CDR1 SEHNR and CDR2 FQNEAQ (reference sequence). The full variable domain, with the rest looked up from reference TRBV7-9 and TRBJ2-6, is DTGVSQNPRHKITKRGQNVTFRCDPISEHNRLYWYRQTLGQGPEFLTYFQNEAQLEKSRLLSDRFSAERPKGSFSTLEIQRTEQGDSAMYLCASSLAGSGANVLTFGAGSRLTVL.

The rearrangement uses TRBV5-1 and TRBJ2-5; D remains unclear. The CDR3 is 14 amino acids. Between the trimmed V and J ends, which lost 2 bases and 4 bases, there was a span of 12 bases. Germline CDR1 is SGHRS and CDR2 is YFSETQ. CDR3 DNA: TGCGCCAGCAGCTTAACTGCTAGACCAGAGACCCAGTACTTC. Translated: CASSLTARPETQYF.

The chain carries TRBV9 and TRBJ1-1; weak D call: TRBD1 (5 bases). The germline gives CDR1 SGDLS, CDR2 YYNGEE. V lost 4 bases and J lost 2, with 15 bases in between. This CDR3 region has 15 residues. The DNA of the CDR3 is TGTGCCAGCAGCCCCCGCAGGGAGGGTAACACTGAAGCTTTCTTT. Translated, it gives CASSPRREGNTEAFF.

The gene calls are TRBV18 and TRBJ2-1, with 7 bases matching TRBD1. V gave up 4 bases and J gave up 9 bases; unmatched junction bases: 9. Germline V gene data show CDR1 as KGHSH and CDR2 as LQKENI. This CDR3 has 14 residues. This CDR3 is CASSRDSPFSEQFF. The CDR3 DNA reads TGTGCCAGCTCACGGGACAGTCCCTTTAGTGAGCAGTTCTTC.

The chain links TRBV19 to TRBJ1-2, with TRBD1 as a possible D gene (5 bases). The length of the CDR3 is 13 residues. The V end was cut by 5 bases, the J end by 0 bases, with 7 bases between. Germline V lookup: CDR1 LNHDA, CDR2 SQIVND (reference sequence). The CDR3 coding sequence is TGTGCCAGTAGTGGGGGGGCTAACTATGGCTACACCTTC. Its protein is CASSGGANYGYTF.

The count of this clone is one. The chain employs TRBV11-3 and TRBJ2-2; 7 bases match TRBD1. Germline lookup yields CDR1 SGHNT and CDR2 YENEEA. V trimming: 0 bases; J trimming: 6 bases; junction bases outside the gene matches: 4. The CDR3 sequence is 15 residues long. CDR3 DNA: TGTGCCAGCAGCTTAGATCGGCAGGGGGCCGGGGAGCTGTTTTTT. Its protein product is CASSLDRQGAGELFF.